This T cell receptor (beta chain) was recovered during a study of T cell changes during pregnancy in multiple sclerosis. A single count supports this clone. Clones were sequenced by immunoSEQ multiplex PCR, and TCRdb holds only the in-frame ones, with some missing. The sample has over 90,000 clones, just over 90% seen once. The source material was peripheral blood, sampled in the second trimester of pregnancy. The clonotype comes from a female donor in good health, enrolled as a control in a pregnancy study.

CDR3 nucleotides: TGTGCCATCAGTGAGTGGGGGACAGGGGAAACAGATACGCAGTATTTT. It yields the protein CAISEWGTGETDTQYF. The chain has TRBV10-3 and TRBJ2-3; 10 bases agree with TRBD1. CDR1 ENHRY and CDR2 SYGVKD come from the germline V gene. This CDR3 is built from 16 residues. V was clipped by 1 base and J by 3 bases; unmatched bases: 4.